This T cell receptor (beta chain) originates from a study of cytomegalovirus exposure and HLA in healthy donors. The study's findings and limits: As a later analysis showed, a missense DCLRE1C variant was linked to trimming of TCR beta V- and J-genes.

A remark on this clone: The antigen remains unidentified.

The PCR ran on 60 Vbeta and 13 Jbeta primers. Authors' processing steps: As a later analysis found, there were about 80 million unique TCR beta chains, of which roughly 11 million were shared. The data were produced by immunoSEQ multiplex PCR, yet TCRdb's version contains in-frame clones alone and is incomplete. The DNA was the basis for D and trimming; V, J and clone size are from that table. There are over 100,000 clones in the sample; 60% to 80% occur only once, and approximately 1.5% lies in the top ten. This receptor was identified in a female donor in good health and CMV-seronegative. Sequencing was done on a sample of PBMCs.

For the CDR3, the DNA is TGTGCCAGCAGTTCCCTAGACAGGGGACGGGATGAGCAGTTCTTC. It specifies CASSSLDRGRDEQFF. The V gene is TRBV28, the J gene TRBJ2-1, with 8 bases identical to TRBD1. CDR3 length equals 15 residues. Unmatched junction bases numbered 10, after V lost 4 bases and J lost 8 bases. From germline, CDR1 is MDHEN and CDR2 SYDVKM.